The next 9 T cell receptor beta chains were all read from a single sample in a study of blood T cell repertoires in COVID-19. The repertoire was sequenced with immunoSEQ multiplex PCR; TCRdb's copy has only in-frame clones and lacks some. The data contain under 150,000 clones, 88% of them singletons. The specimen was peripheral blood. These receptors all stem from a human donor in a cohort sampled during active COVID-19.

The CDR3 DNA reads as TGTGCCTGCCCCATGACAGGGGTGAGGACAGATACGCAGTATTTT. Amino acids: CACPMTGVRTDTQYF. This chain connects TRBV30 to TRBJ2-3, with 8 bases lining up with TRBD1. V lost 6 bases and J lost 3; bases outside the gene matches: 11. In germline, CDR1 is GTSNPN, CDR2 SVGIG (reference sequence). This CDR3 has 15 residues.

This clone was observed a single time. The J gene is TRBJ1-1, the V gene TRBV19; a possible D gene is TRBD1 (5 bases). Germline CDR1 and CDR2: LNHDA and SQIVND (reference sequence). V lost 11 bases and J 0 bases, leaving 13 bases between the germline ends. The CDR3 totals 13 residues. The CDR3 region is CAFCGGLNTEAFF. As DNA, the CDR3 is TGTGCCTTTTGCGGGGGGTTGAACACTGAAGCTTTCTTT.

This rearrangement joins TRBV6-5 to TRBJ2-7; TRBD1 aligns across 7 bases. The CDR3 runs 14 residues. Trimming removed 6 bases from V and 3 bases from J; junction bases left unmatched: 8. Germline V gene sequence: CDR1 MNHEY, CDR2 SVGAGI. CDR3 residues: CASSGDRLNYEQYF. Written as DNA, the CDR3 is TGTGCCAGCAGCGGGGACAGATTAAACTACGAGCAGTACTTC.

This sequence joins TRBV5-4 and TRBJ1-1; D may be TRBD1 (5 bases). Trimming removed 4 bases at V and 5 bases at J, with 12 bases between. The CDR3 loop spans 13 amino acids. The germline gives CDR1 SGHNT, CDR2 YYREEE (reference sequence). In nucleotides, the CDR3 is TGTGCCAGCAGCCCCGGGGGATATACTGAAGCTTTCTTT. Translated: CASSPGGYTEAFF.

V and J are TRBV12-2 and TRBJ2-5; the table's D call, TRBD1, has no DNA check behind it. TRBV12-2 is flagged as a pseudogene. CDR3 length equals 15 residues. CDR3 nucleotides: TGTGCAAGTCGCCGGAAAACAGGGGAGATGGAGACCCAGTACTTC. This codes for CASRRKTGEMETQYF.

CDR3 in amino acids: CASSRESDSPLHF. The DNA of the CDR3 is TGCGCCAGCAGCCGGGAGAGCGATTCACCCCTCCACTTT. V usage is TRBV5-1 and J usage is TRBJ1-6; D remains ambiguous. This CDR3 region has 13 residues. V was shortened by 4 bases and J by 8 bases, with 10 bases between the two germline ends. Germline V gene sequence: CDR1 SGHRS, CDR2 YFSETQ.

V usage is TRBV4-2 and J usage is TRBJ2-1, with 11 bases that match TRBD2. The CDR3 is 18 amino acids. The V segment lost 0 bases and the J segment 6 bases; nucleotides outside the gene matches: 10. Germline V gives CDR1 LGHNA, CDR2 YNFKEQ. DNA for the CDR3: TGTGCCAGCAGCCAAGAAAGAGTAGGTAGCGGGGGGGCCAATGAGCAGTTCTTC. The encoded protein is CASSQERVGSGGANEQFF.

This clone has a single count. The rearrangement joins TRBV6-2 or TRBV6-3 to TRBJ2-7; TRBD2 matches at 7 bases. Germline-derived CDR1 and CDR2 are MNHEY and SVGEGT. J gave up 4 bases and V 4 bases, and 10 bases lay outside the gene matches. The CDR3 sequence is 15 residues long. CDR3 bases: TGTGCCAGCAGTTCCGGAGGAACAGCGGGGTACGAGCAGTACTTC. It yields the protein CASSSGGTAGYEQYF.

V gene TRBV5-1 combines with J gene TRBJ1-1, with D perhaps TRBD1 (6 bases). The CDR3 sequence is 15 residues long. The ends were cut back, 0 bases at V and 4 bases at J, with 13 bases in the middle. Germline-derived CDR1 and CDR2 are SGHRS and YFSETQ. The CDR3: CASSLGGGDGTEAFF. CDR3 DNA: TGCGCCAGCAGCTTGGGAGGGGGGGATGGCACTGAAGCTTTCTTT.